This TCR beta chain was retrieved from a study of PD-L1 blockade in urothelial cancer. Time point: pretreatment peripheral blood. The protocol was immunoSEQ multiplex PCR, while the TCRdb copy is restricted to in-frame clones and leaves out a portion. The repertoire consists of about 53,000 clones, with roughly 87% occurring once and the leading ten covering around 15%. V dropped 8 bases and J dropped 0; count of bases not matched to a gene: 3. CDR3 length: 13 amino acids. In germline, CDR1 is MNHEY, CDR2 SMNVEV (reference sequence). The chain couples TRBV27 to TRBJ2-7; TRBD2 matches at 8 bases. This sequence originates from a woman aged 60 to 75 with urothelial cancer. The starting material was PBMCs, obtained around atezolizumab (anti-PD-L1) treatment. The CDR3 sequence: CASGAGGSYEQYF. In DNA form, the CDR3 reads TGTGCCAGCGGGGCGGGGGGCTCCTACGAGCAGTACTTC.